Shown below are 3 T cell receptor beta chains from a single sample sequenced in a study of blood T cell repertoires in COVID-19. This table comes from immunoSEQ multiplex PCR, and its TCRdb copy is limited to in-frame clones, with some not included. The sample has 200,000 to 250,000 clones; 75% to 85% are singletons. Input material: peripheral blood. These receptors were taken from an older woman with COVID-19, enrolled during active disease.

The chain employs TRBV19 and TRBJ1-4; D might be TRBD1 (6 bases). This CDR3 has 18 amino acids. Germline V gene sequence: CDR1 LNHDA, CDR2 SQIVND (reference sequence). Trimming shortened V by 6 bases and J by 2 bases, and 22 bases separated the two germline ends. DNA for the CDR3: TGTGCCAGTAGCCCATCACAGGGTCACGGGACGACTAATGAAAAACTGTTTTTT. It encodes CASSPSQGHGTTNEKLFF.

The chain joins TRBV7-8 to TRBJ2-2; 8 nucleotides line up with TRBD2. With 2 bases clipped from V and 1 base from J, the junction kept 0 bases outside the gene matches. The CDR3 runs 15 residues. CDR1 and CDR2 from the germline V gene are SGHVS and FQNEAQ. The CDR3 bases are TGTGCCAGCAGCTTAACTAGCGGGAACACCGGGGAGCTGTTTTTT. This gives the protein CASSLTSGNTGELFF.

V is TRBV7-6 and J is TRBJ1-1, with a tentative D call TRBD1 (5 bases). Trimming shortened V by 3 bases and J by 8 bases, and 13 bases separated the two germline ends. CDR1 SGHVS and CDR2 FNYEAQ come from the germline V gene. The CDR3 totals 13 residues. DNA of the CDR3: TGTGCCAGCAGCTTCGAAAGACAGACCGAAGCTTTCTTT. This codes for CASSFERQTEAFF.